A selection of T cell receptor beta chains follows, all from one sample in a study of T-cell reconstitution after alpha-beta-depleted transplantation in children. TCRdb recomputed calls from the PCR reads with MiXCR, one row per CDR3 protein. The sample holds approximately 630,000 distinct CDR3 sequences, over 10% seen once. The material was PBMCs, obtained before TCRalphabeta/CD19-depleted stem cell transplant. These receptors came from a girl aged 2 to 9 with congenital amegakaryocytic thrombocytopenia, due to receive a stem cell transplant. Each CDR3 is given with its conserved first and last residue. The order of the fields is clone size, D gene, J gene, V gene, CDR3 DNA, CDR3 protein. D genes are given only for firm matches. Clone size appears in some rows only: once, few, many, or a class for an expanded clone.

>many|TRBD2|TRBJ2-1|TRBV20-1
TGCAGTGCTAGTGTAGCGGGAGTGGTCAATGAGCAGTTCTTC
CSASVAGVVNEQFF
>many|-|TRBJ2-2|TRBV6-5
TGTGCCAGCAGTTTAGGAGGGATCGGGGAGCTGTTTTTT
CASSLGGIGELFF
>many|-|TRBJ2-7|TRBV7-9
TGTGCCAGCAGCCCTAACAGCTTGATCTACGAGCAGTACTTC
CASSPNSLIYEQYF
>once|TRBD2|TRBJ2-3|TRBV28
TGTGCCAGCGAGCGGGAGGGCCTCGAGGGGACAGATACGCAGTATTTT
CASEREGLEGTDTQYF
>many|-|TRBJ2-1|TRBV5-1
TGCGCCAGCAGCTTCCGACTAGGCTACTACAATGAGCAGTTCTTC
CASSFRLGYYNEQFF
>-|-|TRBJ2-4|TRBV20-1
TGCAGTGCTAGCCCCCGTCTGGGGAACAACATTCAGTACTTC
CSASPRLGNNIQYF
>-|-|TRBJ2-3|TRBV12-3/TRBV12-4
TGTGCCAGCAGTTTTTGGAGGGAGCCCTTACATACGCAGTATTTT
CASSFWREPLHTQYF
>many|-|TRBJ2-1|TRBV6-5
TGTGCCAGCAGTTTAGAGACTAGAGGGGAATCAGATGAGCAGTTCTTC
CASSLETRGESDEQFF
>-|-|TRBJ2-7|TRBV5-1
TGCGCCAGCAGCCTTGTGGGAACAGCCCCTTACGAGCAGTACTTC
CASSLVGTAPYEQYF
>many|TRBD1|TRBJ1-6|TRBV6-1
TGTGCCAGTTACAGGACAGGCTTCAATTCACCCCTCCACTTT
CASYRTGFNSPLHF
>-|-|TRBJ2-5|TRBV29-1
TGCAGCGTTGTTTCTCCGGACTTGGGAGAGACCCAGTACTTC
CSVVSPDLGETQYF
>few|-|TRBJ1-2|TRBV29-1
TGCAGCGTCGCGGACAGCCTCTATGGCTACACCTTC
CSVADSLYGYTF
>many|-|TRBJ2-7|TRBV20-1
TGCAGTACTAAACGGGACACCAGCTCCTACGAGCAGTACTTC
CSTKRDTSSYEQYF